A single sample gave rise to the 18 T cell receptor beta chains below, sequenced in a study of blood T cell repertoires in COVID-19 (TCRdb year 2020). Preparation of the library involved the immunoSEQ multiplex PCR assay. The immuneACCESS repertoire file appears here via TCRdb, limited to in-frame rearrangements. These files lack a portion of the clones; in checked studies, under half of the deficit traces to unresolved V genes, and the cause of the others is not known. This sample is represented by 150,000 to 190,000 clones; 85% to 90% of them were singletons. Clones ranked in the top ten supply about 15% of the sample. Material for sequencing was peripheral blood. These receptors were obtained from a woman in her thirties or forties with acute or convalescent COVID-19.

This chain connects TRBV7-2 to TRBJ1-1; D may be TRBD1 (5 bases). The CDR3 loop spans 14 amino acids. Germline V gene data show CDR1 as SGHTA and CDR2 as FQGNSA. Trimming removed 3 bases at V and 3 bases at J, with 11 bases between. CDR3 protein: CASSLAGRYTEAFF. DNA for the CDR3: TGTGCCAGCAGCTTGGCAGGGAGGTACACTGAAGCTTTCTTT.

The J gene is TRBJ2-1, the V gene TRBV11-3; weak D call: TRBD1 (6 bases). This CDR3 is built from 14 residues. V lost 3 bases and J lost 5, with 11 bases in between. Germline assignment: CDR1 SGHNT and CDR2 YENEEA. DNA of the CDR3: TGTGCCAGCAGCTTCGAATACAGGGACAATGAGCAGTTCTTC. The encoded protein is CASSFEYRDNEQFF.

The chain uses TRBV5-4 and TRBJ2-4, with D possibly matching TRBD2 (5 bases). The V gene's germline CDR1 is SGHNT and CDR2 YYREEE (reference sequence). The CDR3 runs 15 residues. V lost 4 bases to trimming and J lost 0 bases, with 11 bases between them. The CDR3 sequence is CASSVGEGAKNIQYF. The DNA for the CDR3 is TGTGCCAGCAGCGTAGGAGAGGGAGCCAAAAACATTCAGTACTTC. The whole variable domain, filled in from reference TRBV5-4 and TRBJ2-4, reads ETGVTQSPTHLIKTRGQQVTLRCSSQSGHNTVSWYQQALGQGPQFIFQYYREEENGRGNFPPRFSGLQFPNYSSELNVNALELDDSALYLCASSVGEGAKNIQYFGAGTRLSVL.

This clone was observed a single time. The rearrangement joins TRBV5-1 to TRBJ2-5; unclear D gene. Germline lookup yields CDR1 SGHRS and CDR2 YFSETQ. CDR3 length: 15 amino acids. Deletions cut 0 bases from V and 1 base from J, with 10 bases between. The CDR3 coding sequence is TGCGCCAGCAGCTTGGCCGATTCGGTCCAAGAGACCCAGTACTTC. Protein: CASSLADSVQETQYF.

The V call is TRBV18, the J call TRBJ1-4; 7 bases agree with TRBD1. The V and J ends lost 3 bases and 0 bases, in that order; junction bases with no gene match: 1. The V gene's germline CDR1 is KGHSH and CDR2 LQKENI. This CDR3 spans 15 amino acids. In DNA form, the CDR3 reads TGTGCCAGCTCACCCCAGGGGGCAACTAATGAAAAACTGTTTTTT. This codes for CASSPQGATNEKLFF.

J is TRBJ1-5 and V is TRBV6-5; weak D call: TRBD1 (5 bases). The V gene lost 0 bases and the J gene lost 7 bases, with 13 bases spanning the gap. CDR3 length equals 15 residues. The germline V gene encodes CDR1 MNHEY and CDR2 SVGAGI. CDR3 sequence: CASSYSTPRGQPQHF. As DNA, the CDR3 is TGTGCCAGCAGTTACTCGACCCCTAGGGGACAGCCCCAGCATTTT.

In its sample, this clone was seen once. This chain links TRBV4-1 with TRBJ2-7; no reliable D call. CDR3 length equals 17 residues. The V and J ends lost 3 bases and 3 bases respectively, with 21 bases between them. Germline V CDR1 and CDR2: MGHRA, YSYEKL. CDR3 region: CASSHNPSGKGDYEQYF. The CDR3 nucleotides are TGCGCCAGCAGCCATAACCCTTCGGGTAAAGGCGACTACGAGCAGTACTTC.

This sequence joins TRBV11-2 and TRBJ1-1; D remains unclear. From germline, CDR1 is SGHAT and CDR2 FQNNGV. CDR3 length: 15 amino acids. V was pared by 1 base and J by 2 bases, with 11 bases between. The chain's CDR3 is CASSLGLSLNTEAFF. The CDR3 coding sequence is TGTGCCAGCAGCTTAGGGCTGTCTCTTAACACTGAAGCTTTCTTT.

The chain recombines TRBV7-2 with TRBJ2-3; D gene unclear. V dropped 5 bases and J dropped 3 bases, with 6 bases sitting between them. Per the germline V gene, CDR1 is SGHTA and CDR2 is FQGNSA. This CDR3 spans 12 amino acids. The CDR3 DNA follows: TGTGCCAGCAGCCCTAGGACAGATACGCAGTATTTT. Residues: CASSPRTDTQYF.

The V call is TRBV5-1, the J call TRBJ2-5; 8 bases agree with TRBD2. V was clipped by 3 bases and J by 5 bases; unmatched bases: 9. Per the germline V gene, CDR1 is SGHRS and CDR2 is YFSETQ. This CDR3 has 15 amino acids. The CDR3 loop reads CASSSGSGSGETQYF. CDR3 sequence (DNA): TGCGCCAGCAGCTCAGGGAGCGGGAGTGGTGAGACCCAGTACTTC.

This clone was found once. Written as DNA, the CDR3 is TGTGCCAGTAGTATATGGAGAGAGAAGACGGGACTAGCGAGCGATGAGCAGTTCTTC. This codes for CASSIWREKTGLASDEQFF. The chain combines TRBV19 with TRBJ2-1; 10 bases fit TRBD2. Germline CDR1 reads LNHDA; CDR2 reads SQIVND (reference sequence). V lost 2 bases to trimming and J lost 8 bases; unmatched junction nucleotides: 18. The CDR3 has 19 residues. Drawing the rest from reference TRBV19 and TRBJ2-1, the complete variable domain is DGGITQSPKYLFRKEGQNVTLSCEQNLNHDAMYWYRQDPGQGLRLIYYSQIVNDFQKGDIAEGYSVSREKKESFPLTVTSAQKNPTAFYLCASSIWREKTGLASDEQFFGPGTRLTVL.

The J gene is TRBJ2-6, the V gene TRBV5-8; TRBD2 is a possible D gene (6 bases). Trimming shortened V by 4 bases and J by 0 bases, and 11 bases separated the two germline ends. Germline V gene sequence: CDR1 SGHTS, CDR2 YDEGEE. The CDR3 is made up of 16 amino acids. The CDR3 is CASSRGLISGANVLTF. Written as DNA, the CDR3 is TGTGCCAGCAGCCGGGGACTGATCTCTGGGGCCAACGTCCTGACTTTC.

This sequence joins TRBV2 and TRBJ1-6; no clear D gene. CDR3 length equals 14 residues. V gave up 10 bases and J gave up 5 bases, with 15 bases separating them. CDR1 is SNHLY and CDR2 is FYNNEI in the germline V gene. In DNA, the CDR3 is TGTGCCATCCCGGAGGGCGAAAATAATTCACCCCTCCACTTT. Translated: CAIPEGENNSPLHF.

J is TRBJ2-1 and V is TRBV2; maybe TRBD2 (5 bases). The V and J ends lost 7 bases and 6 bases respectively, with 13 bases between them. The CDR3 sequence is 13 residues long. Germline V lookup: CDR1 SNHLY, CDR2 FYNNEI. The CDR3 DNA reads as TGTGCCAGCATACCGGGTCTAGCCAATGAGCAGTTCTTC. It specifies CASIPGLANEQFF.

The rearrangement links TRBV14 to TRBJ2-7; 7 bases fit TRBD1. The CDR3 consists of 15 residues. The V segment lost 2 bases and the J segment 5 bases; nucleotides outside the gene matches: 9. CDR1 is SGHDN and CDR2 is FVKESK in the germline V gene. Here the CDR3 DNA reads TGTGCCAGCAGCCAACACAGGGGTCTTGGGGACGAGCAGTACTTC. This encodes CASSQHRGLGDEQYF.

This clone was found once. CDR3 nucleotides: TGCGCCAGCAGCCCAAGTGGGAGCGGGGGGGCGGGCACAGATACGCAGTATTTT. Amino acid sequence: CASSPSGSGGAGTDTQYF. This chain connects TRBV4-1 to TRBJ2-3; 10 bases map to TRBD2. V shed 4 bases and J 1 base; nucleotides not matched to a gene: 11. CDR3 size: 18 residues. The germline V gene has CDR1 MGHRA and CDR2 YSYEKL.

This clone was detected once. V is TRBV4-2 and J is TRBJ1-1; D might be TRBD1 (5 bases). The CDR3 is 13 amino acids. V lost 4 bases to trimming and J lost 1 base, with 7 bases between them. Germline loops: CDR1 LGHNA, CDR2 YNFKEQ. The CDR3 DNA reads as TGTGCCAGCAGCCCTAGGGGGAACACTGAAGCTTTCTTT. Translating it yields CASSPRGNTEAFF.

The chain links TRBV29-1 to TRBJ1-2; D may be TRBD1 (6 bases). V dropped 7 bases and J dropped 5 bases, with 14 bases sitting between them. CDR3 length: 12 residues. Germline CDR1 is SQVTM and CDR2 is ANQGSEA. The CDR3 DNA is TGCAGCGCAAAACAGGGCTCTTATGGCTACACCTTC. Translation gives CSAKQGSYGYTF.